These T cell receptor beta chains were read from a single sample in a study of cytomegalovirus exposure and HLA in healthy donors. Sequenced by immunoSEQ multiplex PCR; TCRdb stores in-frame clones only, minus some. The table lists around 210,000 clones, 70% to 90% of them singletons, with 0.24% in the top ten. The sequenced material came from PBMCs. These receptors originate from a girl aged 2-10 years in good health and CMV-seronegative. CDR3s include the opening cysteine and the closing phenylalanine or tryptophan. The order of the fields is CDR3 length, V gene, D gene, J gene, clone size, CDR3 protein, CDR3 DNA. D genes are given only for firm matches. Size tells how often a clone was seen (once, few, many) or the class of an expanded clone, and some rows leave it out.

length: 14; V: TRBV4-2; D: .; J: TRBJ1-1; size: .; CDR3: CASSQERGRGEAFF; DNA: TGTGCCAGCAGCCAAGAACGGGGGAGGGGGGAAGCTTTCTTT
length: 14; V: TRBV19; D: .; J: TRBJ1-4; size: .; CDR3: CASSTKRTNEKLFF; DNA: TGTGCCAGTAGTACGAAGAGAACTAATGAAAAACTGTTTTTT
length: 17; V: TRBV29-1; D: TRBD2; J: TRBJ2-7; size: .; CDR3: CSVDPKNGLADSYEQYF; DNA: TGCAGCGTTGACCCAAAGAATGGACTAGCGGACTCCTACGAGCAGTACTTC
length: 15; V: TRBV5-1; D: .; J: TRBJ2-5; size: once; CDR3: CASSLAGQTQETQYF; DNA: TGCGCCAGCAGCTTGGCGGGACAAACTCAAGAGACCCAGTACTTC
length: 17; V: TRBV5-1; D: TRBD1; J: TRBJ2-1; size: .; CDR3: CASSFLLAGTGRNEQFF; DNA: TGCGCCAGCAGTTTCCTCCTCGCTGGGACAGGGCGCAATGAGCAGTTCTTC
length: 14; V: TRBV27; D: TRBD1; J: TRBJ2-1; size: .; CDR3: CASSPTGFYNEQFF; DNA: TGTGCCAGCAGCCCGACAGGGTTCTACAATGAGCAGTTCTTC
length: 15; V: TRBV6-5; D: .; J: TRBJ2-7; size: .; CDR3: CASSYSARAAYEQYF; DNA: TGTGCCAGCAGTTACTCCGCCAGGGCCGCCTACGAGCAGTACTTC
length: 13; V: TRBV2; D: .; J: TRBJ1-6; size: .; CDR3: CASSPGLNSPLHF; DNA: TGTGCCAGCTCTCCGGGACTGAATTCACCCCTCCACTTT
length: 15; V: TRBV19; D: .; J: TRBJ2-5; size: .; CDR3: CASSIGQGIFETQYF; DNA: TGTGCCAGTAGTATAGGGCAGGGTATCTTCGAGACCCAGTACTTC
length: 15; V: TRBV5-6; D: TRBD2; J: TRBJ2-3; size: .; CDR3: CASSPGLAGTDTQYF; DNA: TGTGCCAGCAGCCCGGGGCTAGCGGGGACAGATACGCAGTATTTT
length: 16; V: TRBV7-2; D: TRBD2; J: TRBJ2-7; size: .; CDR3: CASSWWTRSPSYEQYF; DNA: TGTGCCAGCAGCTGGTGGACTAGGAGCCCCTCCTACGAGCAGTACTTC
length: 13; V: TRBV5-4; D: .; J: TRBJ1-1; size: .; CDR3: CASSLDLNTEAFF; DNA: TGTGCCAGCAGCTTGGATTTAAACACTGAAGCTTTCTTT
length: 16; V: TRBV5-1; D: TRBD2; J: TRBJ2-5; size: once; CDR3: CASSLEWPGGRETQYF; DNA: TGCGCCAGCAGCTTGGAATGGCCGGGGGGGAGGGAGACCCAGTACTTC
length: 18; V: TRBV5-1; D: TRBD2; J: TRBJ2-1; size: .; CDR3: CASSSPSGSVWLVNEQFF; DNA: TGCGCCAGCAGCTCCCCTAGCGGGAGCGTATGGTTGGTAAATGAGCAGTTCTTC
length: 15; V: TRBV30; D: .; J: TRBJ1-3; size: once; CDR3: CTWSVGRGSGNTIYF; DNA: TGTACCTGGAGTGTAGGCAGGGGCTCTGGAAACACCATATATTTT
length: 13; V: TRBV14; D: TRBD2; J: TRBJ2-1; size: .; CDR3: CASSHGGRHEQFF; DNA: TGTGCCAGCAGCCACGGGGGGAGGCATGAGCAGTTCTTC
length: 14; V: TRBV19; D: .; J: TRBJ1-2; size: .; CDR3: CASSIGGRLYGYTF; DNA: TGTGCCAGTAGTATTGGAGGCAGGCTCTATGGCTACACCTTC
length: 13; V: TRBV19; D: .; J: TRBJ2-5; size: .; CDR3: CASSAGTGETQYF; DNA: TGTGCCAGTAGTGCGGGAACGGGAGAGACCCAGTACTTC
length: 14; V: TRBV10-3; D: TRBD2; J: TRBJ2-5; size: .; CDR3: CAISGLAGTETQYF; DNA: TGTGCCATCAGCGGACTAGCGGGAACCGAGACCCAGTACTTC
length: 15; V: TRBV7-9; D: .; J: TRBJ2-1; size: .; CDR3: CASSLAEGGRNEQFF; DNA: TGTGCCAGCAGCTTAGCGGAAGGTGGGCGCAATGAGCAGTTCTTC
length: 15; V: TRBV25-1; D: .; J: TRBJ2-7; size: .; CDR3: CASSPGTYYEYEQYF; DNA: TGTGCCAGCAGTCCAGGGACTTACTACGAATACGAGCAGTACTTC
length: 12; V: TRBV7-9; D: .; J: TRBJ2-7; size: .; CDR3: CSSSMTDYEQYF; DNA: TGTTCCAGCAGCATGACTGACTACGAGCAGTACTTC
length: 15; V: TRBV5-4; D: TRBD2; J: TRBJ2-2; size: .; CDR3: CASSSGRENTGELFF; DNA: TGTGCCAGCTCTAGCGGGAGGGAGAACACCGGGGAGCTGTTTTTT
length: 16; V: TRBV4-1; D: .; J: TRBJ1-1; size: few; CDR3: CASSPRFRTEITEAFF; DNA: TGCGCCAGCAGCCCACGGTTTAGGACAGAGATCACTGAAGCTTTCTTT
length: 15; V: TRBV25-1; D: TRBD1; J: TRBJ2-4; size: .; CDR3: CASSEWDSFKNIQYF; DNA: TGTGCCAGCAGTGAATGGGACAGCTTTAAAAACATTCAGTACTTC
length: 14; V: TRBV14; D: .; J: TRBJ2-4; size: .; CDR3: CASSQAGATNIQYF; DNA: TGTGCCAGCAGCCAAGCTGGGGCTACAAACATTCAGTACTTC
length: 13; V: TRBV18; D: .; J: TRBJ1-5; size: .; CDR3: CASSPGRDQPQHF; DNA: TGTGCCAGCTCACCAGGGAGGGATCAGCCCCAGCATTTT
length: 13; V: TRBV27; D: .; J: TRBJ1-2; size: once; CDR3: CASSLGGDYGYTF; DNA: TGTGCCAGCAGTCTAGGGGGGGACTATGGCTACACCTTC
length: 15; V: TRBV6-5; D: TRBD2; J: TRBJ2-1; size: .; CDR3: CASSKSGGTYNEQFF; DNA: TGTGCCAGCAGTAAGAGCGGGGGTACCTACAATGAGCAGTTCTTC
length: 13; V: TRBV6-5; D: .; J: TRBJ1-1; size: .; CDR3: CASTGAGRTEAFF; DNA: TGTGCCAGCACTGGGGCGGGGAGGACTGAAGCTTTCTTT
length: 13; V: TRBV29-1; D: .; J: TRBJ1-5; size: .; CDR3: CSVGEGRRQPQHF; DNA: TGCAGCGTTGGGGAGGGAAGAAGGCAGCCCCAGCATTTT
length: 16; V: TRBV2; D: .; J: TRBJ2-5; size: .; CDR3: CASRGGRRGREETQYF; DNA: TGTGCCAGCAGGGGGGGGCGGCGAGGGAGGGAAGAGACCCAGTACTTC
length: 14; V: TRBV2; D: TRBD1; J: TRBJ2-7; size: .; CDR3: CASRRTGGAYEQYF; DNA: TGTGCCAGCAGAAGGACAGGGGGAGCCTACGAGCAGTACTTC
length: 16; V: TRBV5-1; D: TRBD2; J: TRBJ2-1; size: .; CDR3: CASSRVAGGSIGEQFF; DNA: TGCGCCAGCAGCCGAGTAGCGGGCGGGAGCATTGGTGAGCAGTTCTTC
length: 15; V: TRBV25-1; D: TRBD1; J: TRBJ2-3; size: .; CDR3: CASSVQGAYADTQYF; DNA: TGTGCCAGCAGTGTCCAGGGGGCATATGCAGATACGCAGTATTTT
length: 14; V: TRBV6-5; D: .; J: TRBJ1-6; size: .; CDR3: CASSPRQVNSPLHF; DNA: TGTGCCAGCAGTCCACGACAGGTTAATTCACCCCTCCACTTT
length: 16; V: TRBV4-2; D: .; J: TRBJ2-2; size: few; CDR3: CASSQDSGRDTGELFF; DNA: TGTGCCAGCAGCCAAGACAGCGGGCGAGACACCGGGGAGCTGTTTTTT
length: 15; V: TRBV7-2; D: TRBD2; J: TRBJ2-1; size: .; CDR3: CASRPGTRLGYEQFF; DNA: TGTGCCAGCAGACCCGGGACTAGACTCGGCTATGAGCAGTTCTTC
length: 15; V: TRBV7-9; D: TRBD1; J: TRBJ1-6; size: .; CDR3: CASSSGRTGDSPLHF; DNA: TGTGCCAGCAGCTCCGGGAGGACAGGGGATTCACCCCTCCACTTT
length: 15; V: TRBV9; D: .; J: TRBJ1-2; size: .; CDR3: CASSSPGRDPGGYTF; DNA: TGTGCCAGCAGCTCTCCGGGGAGGGACCCCGGTGGCTACACCTTC
length: 14; V: TRBV15; D: .; J: TRBJ2-5; size: .; CDR3: CATSRDQGGETQYF; DNA: TGTGCCACCAGCAGAGATCAGGGGGGAGAGACCCAGTACTTC
length: 17; V: TRBV25-1; D: TRBD1; J: TRBJ2-3; size: .; CDR3: CASKADRGRGNTDTQYF; DNA: TGTGCCAGCAAAGCGGACAGGGGGCGCGGGAACACAGATACGCAGTATTTT
length: 13; V: TRBV6-5; D: TRBD1; J: TRBJ1-1; size: once; CDR3: CASGPRGRFEAFF; DNA: TGTGCCAGCGGACCCAGGGGGCGCTTCGAAGCTTTCTTT
length: 16; V: TRBV2; D: TRBD2; J: TRBJ2-1; size: .; CDR3: CASIRLAGGPYNEQFF; DNA: TGTGCCAGCATCCGACTAGCGGGGGGGCCCTACAATGAGCAGTTCTTC
length: 14; V: TRBV25-1; D: .; J: TRBJ2-7; size: .; CDR3: CASSPDSKTYEQYF; DNA: TGTGCCAGCAGTCCGGACAGCAAGACCTACGAGCAGTACTTC
length: 16; V: TRBV18; D: TRBD2; J: TRBJ2-1; size: .; CDR3: CASSPLAGASYNEQFF; DNA: TGTGCCAGCTCACCGCTAGCGGGGGCGTCCTACAATGAGCAGTTCTTC
length: 16; V: TRBV19; D: TRBD2; J: TRBJ2-3; size: once; CDR3: CASTRGTSGATDTQYF; DNA: TGTGCCAGTACCAGGGGGACTAGCGGGGCCACAGATACGCAGTATTTT
length: 14; V: TRBV6-5; D: TRBD2; J: TRBJ2-7; size: .; CDR3: CASSFIAGASEQYF; DNA: TGTGCCAGCAGTTTTATAGCGGGAGCAAGCGAGCAGTACTTC
length: 12; V: TRBV9; D: .; J: TRBJ2-3; size: .; CDR3: CASSRDTDTQYF; DNA: TGTGCCAGCAGCCGGGACACGGATACGCAGTATTTT
length: 13; V: TRBV18; D: TRBD2; J: TRBJ2-3; size: .; CDR3: CASSPGLADTQYF; DNA: TGTGCCAGCTCACCTGGACTAGCGGATACGCAGTATTTT
length: 16; V: TRBV11-2; D: .; J: TRBJ1-4; size: .; CDR3: CASSLVFPATNEKLFF; DNA: TGTGCCAGCAGCTTAGTATTCCCGGCAACTAATGAAAAACTGTTTTTT
length: 16; V: TRBV7-9; D: TRBD2; J: TRBJ2-4; size: .; CDR3: CASSFGLARAKNIQYF; DNA: TGTGCCAGCAGCTTCGGACTAGCTCGAGCCAAAAACATTCAGTACTTC
length: 15; V: TRBV27; D: TRBD1; J: TRBJ2-3; size: .; CDR3: CASSPRTGLKDTQYF; DNA: TGTGCCAGCAGCCCAAGGACAGGGTTGAAAGATACGCAGTATTTT